One sample yielded the 27 T cell receptor beta chains listed below, sequenced in a study of technical replicates of blood from several donors. Using immunoSEQ multiplex PCR, the repertoire was profiled, and TCRdb retains in-frame clones only, with some absent. The repertoire includes around 50,000 clones, around 95% of them detected once, and around 0.2% sits in the top ten. Sequencing was performed on T cells isolated from PBMCs. The receptors were gathered from a human donor in good health.

The CDR3 spells CASSWTGAEDTQYF. The DNA of the CDR3 is TGTGCCAGCAGCTGGACAGGGGCAGAAGATACGCAGTATTTT. The chain couples TRBV11-3 to TRBJ2-3; 9 nucleotides agree with TRBD1. V shed 4 bases and J 5 bases; nucleotides not matched to a gene: 4. Looked up from germline, CDR1 is SGHNT and CDR2 is YENEEA. This CDR3 is built from 14 residues. The variable domain in full, with the rest retrieved from reference TRBV11-3 and TRBJ2-3, is EAGVVQSPRYKIIEKKQPVAFWCNPISGHNTLYWYLQNLGQGPELLIRYENEEAVDDSQLPKDRFSAERLKGVDSTLKIQPAELGDSAVYLCASSWTGAEDTQYFGPGTRLTVL.

J is TRBJ2-7 and V is TRBV13, with 9 bases fitting TRBD2. J gave up 4 bases and V 0 bases, and 4 bases lay outside the gene matches. Germline values: CDR1 PRHDT, CDR2 FYEKMQ (reference sequence). The CDR3 length is 15 residues. CDR3 nucleotides: TGTGCCAGCAGCTTAGGAGGCGGGAGGGGGTACGAGCAGTACTTC. Protein product: CASSLGGGRGYEQYF. The full variable domain, with the rest looked up from reference TRBV13 and TRBJ2-7, is AAGVIQSPRHLIKEKRETATLKCYPIPRHDTVYWYQQGPGQDPQFLISFYEKMQSDKGSIPDRFSAQQFSDYHSELNMSSLELGDSALYFCASSLGGGRGYEQYFGPGTRLTVT.

V gene TRBV5-1 combines with J gene TRBJ2-5; 9 nucleotides agree with TRBD2. V dropped 0 bases and J dropped 2; count of bases not matched to a gene: 5. In germline, CDR1 is SGHRS, CDR2 YFSETQ. This CDR3 has 16 amino acids. In DNA, the CDR3 is TGCGCCAGCAGCTTGGTAGCGCTAGCGGGACAAGAGACCCAGTACTTC. It specifies CASSLVALAGQETQYF.

V gene TRBV7-6 combines with J gene TRBJ1-1; D is undetermined. V was cut by 5 bases and J by 6 bases, with 16 bases left in between. The germline V gene has CDR1 SGHVS and CDR2 FNYEAQ. This CDR3 has 14 amino acids. DNA of the CDR3: TGTGCCAGCAGCCCATACAAGGGAGTGGCTGAAGCTTTCTTT. Translated, it gives CASSPYKGVAEAFF. Full variable domain (remainder filled in from reference TRBV7-6 and TRBJ1-1): GAGVSQSPRYKVTKRGQDVALRCDPISGHVSLYWYRQALGQGPEFLTYFNYEAQQDKSGLPNDRFSAERPEGSISTLTIQRTEQRDSAMYRCASSPYKGVAEAFFGQGTRLTVV.

In this sample, this clone turned up once. The rearrangement uses TRBV7-8 and TRBJ2-7, with a weak D call TRBD1 (6 bases). V was trimmed by 4 bases and J by 2 bases, leaving 9 bases between them. This CDR3 is built from 13 residues. The germline V gene has CDR1 SGHVS and CDR2 FQNEAQ. DNA for the CDR3: TGTGCCAGCAGCTACGGACAGACCTACGAGCAGTACTTC. This translates into CASSYGQTYEQYF.

The chain recombines TRBV28 with TRBJ1-1; D is ambiguous. With 4 bases removed from V and 7 bases from J, the gap between germline ends came to 16 bases. Germline lookup yields CDR1 MDHEN and CDR2 SYDVKM. The CDR3 is 14 residues long. The CDR3 DNA follows: TGTGCCAGCAGTTCCCCCGGGATGGTATATGAAGCTTTCTTT. It specifies CASSSPGMVYEAFF. The whole variable domain, remainder taken from reference TRBV28 and TRBJ1-1, is DVKVTQSSRYLVKRTGEKVFLECVQDMDHENMFWYRQDPGLGLRLIYFSYDVKMKEKGDIPEGYSVSREKKERFSLILESASTNQTSMYLCASSSPGMVYEAFFGQGTRLTVV.

The chain combines TRBV11-2 with TRBJ2-7; a weak D match, TRBD1 (5 bases). The V end lost 4 bases, the J end lost 0 bases, and 13 bases lay between the germline ends. Germline lookup yields CDR1 SGHAT and CDR2 FQNNGV. This CDR3 has 15 amino acids. This CDR3 reads CASSSQGPTSYEQYF. The CDR3 DNA follows: TGTGCCAGCAGCTCCCAGGGCCCCACCTCCTACGAGCAGTACTTC.

The chain couples TRBV28 to TRBJ1-2; D gene unclear. V shed 2 bases and J shed 0 bases, with 10 bases lying between them. The CDR3 has 15 amino acids. Germline-derived CDR1 and CDR2 are MDHEN and SYDVKM. The CDR3 nucleotides read TGTGCCAGCAGTTTAACAGCCAGCTCTAACTATGGCTACACCTTC. This codes for CASSLTASSNYGYTF.

J is TRBJ2-7 and V is TRBV15; tentative D call: TRBD2 (6 bases). This CDR3 has 14 amino acids. Germline V lookup: CDR1 LNHNV, CDR2 YYDKDF (reference sequence). Trimming removed 1 base at V and 7 bases at J, with 14 bases between. CDR3 sequence (DNA): TGTGCCACCAGCAGAGGTGGCAGGGCGGGAGAGCAGTACTTC. This translates into CATSRGGRAGEQYF.

The J gene is TRBJ2-2, the V gene TRBV7-9; TRBD2 aligns across 8 bases. The germline gives CDR1 SEHNR, CDR2 FQNEAQ (reference sequence). The CDR3 spans 15 residues. V was pared by 5 bases and J by 4 bases, with 6 bases of the junction left unmatched. CDR3 in amino acids: CASSLGLATTGELFF. Written as DNA, the CDR3 is TGTGCCAGCAGCCTCGGACTAGCCACCACCGGGGAGCTGTTTTTT.

J is TRBJ1-3 and V is TRBV7-8; TRBD1 matches 7 bases. The germline V gene encodes CDR1 SGHVS and CDR2 FQNEAQ. The trim removed 6 bases at V and 0 bases at J, leaving 11 bases unmatched. The CDR3 runs 17 residues. The CDR3, as DNA: TGTGCCAGCAGGCCGACAGGGTGGAGGGGCTCTGGAAACACCATATATTTT. Protein product: CASRPTGWRGSGNTIYF.

CDR3 nucleotide sequence: TGCGCCAGCAGTGAGTGGACTAGCGGGAATCTCGAGCAGTACTTC. Translated, it gives CASSEWTSGNLEQYF. The chain is built from TRBV10-2 and TRBJ2-7, with 12 bases that match TRBD2. The CDR3 runs to 15 residues. Germline CDR1 WSHSY, CDR2 SAAADI. V gave up 1 base and J gave up 6 bases; unmatched junction bases: 4.

This sequence joins TRBV5-1 and TRBJ2-1; a possible D gene is TRBD2 (7 bases). Germline V gene lookup returns CDR1 SGHRS and CDR2 YFSETQ. V lost 4 bases and J 7 bases, leaving 12 bases between the germline ends. The CDR3 spans 13 residues. The DNA for the CDR3 is TGCGCCAGCAGCGGGGAGGGGGGGAATGAGCAGTTCTTC. The encoded protein is CASSGEGGNEQFF.

The chain joins TRBV5-4 to TRBJ2-1, with D maybe TRBD2 (5 bases). With 7 bases removed from V and 4 bases from J, the gap between germline ends came to 15 bases. Germline V gives CDR1 SGHNT, CDR2 YYREEE (reference sequence). This CDR3 comprises 14 residues. The CDR3 sequence is CASGSGTTYNEQFF. The CDR3 region has the DNA TGTGCCAGCGGCTCGGGAACCACTTACAATGAGCAGTTCTTC.

J is TRBJ2-7 and V is TRBV28; 9 positions match TRBD1. CDR1 is MDHEN and CDR2 is SYDVKM in the germline V gene. Trimming took 3 bases from V and 2 from J; bases not matched to a gene: 14. This CDR3 has 18 residues. CDR3 region: CASSFNTYGTGIAYEQYF. The CDR3 nucleotides are TGTGCCAGCAGTTTTAATACGTATGGGACAGGGATCGCCTACGAGCAGTACTTC.

The chain combines TRBV15 with TRBJ1-3; D is unclear. V lost 6 bases and J lost 2, with 8 bases in between. Germline loops: CDR1 LNHNV, CDR2 YYDKDF (reference sequence). This CDR3 is built from 13 residues. The CDR3 DNA is TGTGCCACCAGGGCTTCAGCTGGAAACACCATATATTTT. Its translation is CATRASAGNTIYF.

The chain has TRBV6-6 and TRBJ2-7; possible D gene TRBD1, 6 bases. The CDR3 covers 14 residues. CDR1 MNHNY and CDR2 SVGAGI come from the germline V gene (reference sequence). Between the trimmed V and J ends, which lost 2 bases and 5 bases, there was a span of 13 bases. In nucleotides, the CDR3 is TGTGCCAGCAGTTACCTGACAGGTGCGGACGAGCAGTACTTC. Amino acids: CASSYLTGADEQYF.

The chain joins TRBV10-2 to TRBJ2-2; weak D call: TRBD2 (6 bases). CDR1 is WSHSY and CDR2 is SAAADI in the germline V gene. The CDR3 is 15 amino acids. Trimming shortened V by 2 bases and J by 8 bases, and 15 bases separated the two germline ends. CDR3 region: CASSEPGVRGGELFF. The CDR3 DNA reads TGCGCCAGCAGTGAGCCGGGAGTTAGGGGAGGGGAGCTGTTTTTT.

The chain couples TRBV5-1 to TRBJ2-2; TRBD2 agrees at 7 bases. Losses at the gene ends were 1 base for V and 7 bases for J; bases not matched to a gene: 7. Germline lookup yields CDR1 SGHRS and CDR2 YFSETQ. This CDR3 has 15 residues. CDR3: CASSLYRDYGGELFF. The CDR3, as DNA: TGCGCCAGCAGCTTGTACCGGGACTACGGCGGGGAGCTGTTTTTT.

The chain is built from TRBV6-5 and TRBJ1-1; D is possibly TRBD1 (6 bases). V was clipped by 6 bases and J by 0 bases, with 14 bases between them. The CDR3 covers 15 residues. Looked up from germline, CDR1 is MNHEY and CDR2 is SVGAGI. The CDR3 DNA is TGTGCCAGCAGCGCTTACCAGGGGATGAACACTGAAGCTTTCTTT. Translation gives CASSAYQGMNTEAFF.

This clone was recorded only once. This chain joins TRBV11-2 and TRBJ2-3, with TRBD1 identical over 7 bases. The junction had 14 bases not matched to a gene; V was cut back by 5 bases and J by 3 bases. Germline CDR1 reads SGHAT; CDR2 reads FQNNGV. CDR3 length: 17 residues. CDR3: CASSARQGTVPTDTQYF. The CDR3 DNA reads as TGTGCCAGCAGCGCCCGACAGGGCACGGTCCCGACAGATACGCAGTATTTT.

The J gene is TRBJ2-7, the V gene TRBV10-3; D call uncertain. This CDR3 has 11 amino acids. Germline-derived CDR1 and CDR2 are ENHRY and SYGVKD. Trimming removed 6 bases at V and 3 bases at J, with 6 bases between. The CDR3 DNA is TGTGCCATCAGCCCGGGCTACGAGCAGTACTTC. Its protein product is CAISPGYEQYF.

This clone was detected only once. The CDR3 sequence is CASNIRGSGNQPQHF. Here the CDR3 DNA reads TGTGCCAGCAACATCAGGGGTTCGGGCAATCAGCCCCAGCATTTT. The rearrangement uses TRBV19 and TRBJ1-5; a possible D gene is TRBD1 (6 bases). The CDR3 runs 15 residues. V was cut by 9 bases and J by 2 bases, with 17 bases left in between. Germline V gene lookup returns CDR1 LNHDA and CDR2 SQIVND (reference sequence).

The chain uses TRBV28 and TRBJ2-7, with D hard to call. Looked up from germline, CDR1 is MDHEN and CDR2 is SYDVKM. V gave up 5 bases and J gave up 2 bases, with 7 bases separating them. The CDR3 has 12 amino acids. Here the CDR3 DNA reads TGTGCCAGCAGTGGGCGAACCTACGAGCAGTACTTC. It specifies CASSGRTYEQYF. Based on the CDR3 plus reference TRBV28 and TRBJ2-7, the full variable domain is DVKVTQSSRYLVKRTGEKVFLECVQDMDHENMFWYRQDPGLGLRLIYFSYDVKMKEKGDIPEGYSVSREKKERFSLILESASTNQTSMYLCASSGRTYEQYFGPGTRLTVT.

The chain carries TRBV14 and TRBJ2-7; a weak D match, TRBD2 (6 bases). Trimming stripped 4 bases from V and 5 bases from J, with 12 bases between. Germline assignment: CDR1 SGHDN and CDR2 FVKESK. The CDR3 loop spans 13 amino acids. In DNA, the CDR3 is TGTGCCAGCAGCCTCAGGACTAATGACGAGCAGTACTTC. Its translation: CASSLRTNDEQYF.

A remark on this clone: At one boundary the junction diverges from the germline segment, which might be a read error. The V call is TRBV7-9, the J call TRBJ1-6; D is ambiguous. Germline CDR1 SEHNR, CDR2 FQNEAQ (reference sequence). The length of the CDR3 is 16 residues. The CDR3 spells CASSLVAGSSNSPLHF. The CDR3 DNA is TGTGCCAGCAGCTTAGTCGCCGGGTCCTCTAATTCACCCCTCCACTTT.

The V and J genes are TRBV28 and TRBJ1-4; tentatively, D is TRBD1 (6 bases). This CDR3 has 16 amino acids. Between the trimmed V and J ends, which lost 3 bases and 6 bases, there was a span of 17 bases. Germline lookup yields CDR1 MDHEN and CDR2 SYDVKM. CDR3 DNA sequence: TGTGCCAGCAGTTTTTCCCCGGGACAAGGTTATGAAAAACTGTTTTTT. It encodes CASSFSPGQGYEKLFF.